The 16 T cell receptor beta chains below were found in one sample sequenced in a study of technical replicates of blood from a handful of donors. Produced via immunoSEQ multiplex PCR; TCRdb's table is partial and in-frame only. The sample yields nearly 80,000 clones, just under 95% seen once. Sequenced input: T cells isolated from PBMCs. The origin of the receptors is a human donor in good health.

The V call is TRBV2, the J call TRBJ2-7; 7 bases are shared with TRBD1. The CDR3 consists of 16 residues. The junction had 10 bases not matched to a gene; V was cut back by 5 bases and J by 0 bases. Germline CDR1 reads SNHLY; CDR2 reads FYNNEI. The CDR3 sequence is CASSIEGQAFSYEQYF. CDR3 sequence (DNA): TGTGCCAGCAGTATAGAAGGACAGGCGTTCTCCTACGAGCAGTACTTC.

The gene calls are TRBV11-2 and TRBJ2-7; 7 nucleotides align to TRBD1. The germline gives CDR1 SGHAT, CDR2 FQNNGV. The J segment lost 3 bases and the V segment lost 3 bases, leaving 8 bases of the junction unmatched. CDR3 length equals 15 residues. DNA of the CDR3: TGTGCCAGCAGCTTCCTCCGACAGGGAGACTACGAGCAGTACTTC. Its translation: CASSFLRQGDYEQYF.

The rearrangement uses TRBV19 and TRBJ2-2; D gene unclear. This CDR3 spans 17 amino acids. Germline V gene data show CDR1 as LNHDA and CDR2 as SQIVND (reference sequence). V was trimmed by 3 bases and J by 7 bases, leaving 21 bases between them. The CDR3 DNA sequence: TGTGCCAGTAGTATTCCCATCAGGATGACACTCCACGGGGAGCTGTTTTTT. Its protein product is CASSIPIRMTLHGELFF.

Regarding this clone: At the DNA level, this CDR3 is encoded by other sequences in the same sample as well. The genes are TRBV18 and TRBJ2-7; no clear D gene. Germline lookup yields CDR1 KGHSH and CDR2 LQKENI. The CDR3 has 12 residues. Trimming removed 3 bases at V and 1 base at J, with 4 bases between. CDR3 DNA: TGTGCCAGCTCACCTAGTTCCTACGAGCAGTACTTC. It encodes CASSPSSYEQYF.

The chain employs TRBV27 and TRBJ2-7, with D possibly being TRBD2 (5 bases). The germline gives CDR1 MNHEY, CDR2 SMNVEV (reference sequence). Trimming left V 2 bases short and J 2 bases short, with 10 bases between. This CDR3 comprises 14 residues. CDR3 sequence: CASSLGLPAYEQYF. The CDR3 DNA reads as TGTGCCAGCAGTTTAGGACTCCCGGCCTACGAGCAGTACTTC.

This clone occurred many times. This chain links TRBV7-8 with TRBJ2-7; 11 bases agree with TRBD2. The CDR3 loop spans 15 amino acids. Trimming took 5 bases from V and 2 from J; bases not matched to a gene: 5. Germline CDR1 is SGHVS and CDR2 is FQNEAQ. The CDR3 DNA is TGTGCCAGCAGCGTGGGACTAGCGGTGACCTACGAGCAGTACTTC. Its protein is CASSVGLAVTYEQYF.

The chain is built from TRBV6-1 and TRBJ2-3; a weak D match, TRBD1 (7 bases). CDR3 length: 15 amino acids. V shed 3 bases and J shed 5 bases, with 15 bases lying between them. Germline V gene lookup returns CDR1 MNHNS and CDR2 SASEGT. CDR3 sequence: CASSEIRQGGDTQYF. The CDR3 nucleotides read TGTGCCAGCAGTGAGATTAGACAGGGAGGAGATACGCAGTATTTT.

The chain links TRBV7-9 to TRBJ2-5, with D perhaps TRBD1 (6 bases). The V end was cut by 5 bases, the J end by 3 bases, with 10 bases between. CDR3 length: 13 residues. Germline-derived CDR1 and CDR2 are SEHNR and FQNEAQ (reference sequence). The chain's CDR3 is CASSPRDKETQYF. CDR3 DNA sequence: TGTGCCAGCAGCCCCCGGGACAAAGAGACCCAGTACTTC.

The chain recombines TRBV25-1 with TRBJ1-2; D gene uncertain. V shed 10 bases and J shed 4 bases, with 13 bases lying between them. There are 12 residues in the CDR3. CDR1 and CDR2 from the germline V gene are MGHDK and SYGVNS. In nucleotides, the CDR3 is TGTGCCACCCGCCGCGGAGGCTATGGCTACACCTTC. Translation: CATRRGGYGYTF.

The J gene is TRBJ2-1, the V gene TRBV10-3; D not certain. Germline assignment: CDR1 ENHRY and CDR2 SYGVKD. The V gene lost 3 bases and the J gene lost 1 base, with 10 bases spanning the gap. CDR3 length: 15 residues. CDR3 in amino acids: CAISDSAESYNEQFF. The DNA for the CDR3 is TGTGCCATCAGTGATTCCGCGGAGTCCTACAATGAGCAGTTCTTC.

V usage is TRBV5-6 and J usage is TRBJ2-1, with 8 bases that match TRBD2. Germline CDR1 reads SGHDT; CDR2 reads YYEEEE. The CDR3 has 15 residues. The trim removed 2 bases at V and 2 bases at J, leaving 3 bases unmatched. This CDR3 reads CASSLAGATYNEQFF. Written as DNA, the CDR3 is TGTGCCAGCAGCTTAGCGGGAGCCACCTACAATGAGCAGTTCTTC.

V and J are TRBV19 and TRBJ2-5; no firm D call. Trimming cost V 4 bases and J 0 bases, with 6 bases left between them. The germline V gene has CDR1 LNHDA and CDR2 SQIVND (reference sequence). The CDR3 contains 13 residues. The CDR3 DNA is TGTGCCAGTAGTAGCGGTTACCAAGAGACCCAGTACTTC. This encodes CASSSGYQETQYF.

This rearrangement joins TRBV4-1 to TRBJ2-7, with D tentatively TRBD1 (5 bases). This CDR3 is 12 amino acids long. Germline V gene sequence: CDR1 MGHRA, CDR2 YSYEKL. V gave up 1 base and J gave up 6 bases, with 7 bases separating them. This CDR3 is CASSQGQGEQYF. Here the CDR3 DNA reads TGCGCCAGCAGCCAAGGTCAGGGCGAGCAGTACTTC.

The chain couples TRBV5-1 to TRBJ2-2; 15 nucleotides agree with TRBD2. The germline CDR1 and CDR2 sequences are SGHRS and YFSETQ. V lost 4 bases, J lost 4 bases, and 5 bases stayed unmatched. This CDR3 spans 17 amino acids. CDR3 bases: TGCGCCAGCAGCAGGGGACTAGCGGGAGGTATCACCGGGGAGCTGTTTTTT. It is translated as CASSRGLAGGITGELFF.

V gene TRBV7-3 combines with J gene TRBJ2-7; D may be TRBD2 (5 bases). The germline CDR1 and CDR2 sequences are SGHTA and FQGTGA. V gave up 6 bases and J gave up 2 bases, with 14 bases separating them. The CDR3 runs to 14 residues. This CDR3 reads CASSAYSGTYEQYF. CDR3 coding DNA: TGTGCCAGCAGTGCCTACTCCGGGACCTACGAGCAGTACTTC.

The V call is TRBV2, the J call TRBJ1-1; D is uncertain. Between the trimmed V and J ends, which lost 5 bases and 10 bases, there was a span of 8 bases. In germline, CDR1 is SNHLY, CDR2 FYNNEI. The CDR3 has 10 residues. The CDR3: CASSRNRAFF. CDR3 bases: TGTGCCAGCAGTCGAAACAGAGCTTTCTTT.